The rows below give T cell receptor beta chains drawn from one sample of a study of blood T cell repertoires in COVID-19. The method was immunoSEQ multiplex PCR; TCRdb's version includes in-frame clones alone and lacks a portion of them. The sample lists 110,000 to 150,000 clones, around 85% occurring once. Source material: PBMCs or T cells enriched from blood (not recorded which). These receptors were collected from a middle-aged woman who had recovered from COVID-19. Each CDR3 is given with its conserved first and last residue. The D gene is left open where the match is weak. Clone size is given for some rows only: seen once, a few or many times, or a class if the clone is expanded.

clone size	D gene	V gene	J gene	CDR3 DNA	CDR3 protein
.	TRBD1	TRBV2	TRBJ2-3	TGTGCCAGCAGGACAGGGGCTAGCACAGATACGCAGTATTTT	CASRTGASTDTQYF
.	.	TRBV14	TRBJ1-2	TGTGCCAGCAGCCACCTTAGGGGTGGTCCTAACTATGGCTACACCTTC	CASSHLRGGPNYGYTF
once	.	TRBV7-6	TRBJ1-5	TGTGCCAGCAGCTTAGGGAGGAGCGGGAATAGCAATCAGCCCCAGCATTTT	CASSLGRSGNSNQPQHF
.	TRBD2	TRBV30	TRBJ2-7	TGTGCCTGGAGCCTCGGGAGCGGGGCCTACGAGCAGTACTTC	CAWSLGSGAYEQYF
few	TRBD2	TRBV5-8	TRBJ2-1	TGTGCCAGCAGAACTACTAGCGGGATGTCCTACAATGAGCAGTTCTTC	CASRTTSGMSYNEQFF
.	.	TRBV5-1	TRBJ2-3	TGCGCCAGCAGCTTGTCCTCGGGGGTCCCCAGCACAGATACGCAGTATTTT	CASSLSSGVPSTDTQYF
.	.	TRBV19	TRBJ2-7	TGTGCCAGTAGCGCCGGGACCTACGAGCAGTACTTC	CASSAGTYEQYF
.	.	TRBV15	TRBJ1-2	TGTGCCACCAGCCAGGGCTATGGCTACACCTTC	CATSQGYGYTF
.	.	TRBV5-1	TRBJ2-2	TGCGCCAGCAGCTTGGCCCCCCGGGAAGGTGGCGGGGAGCTGTTTTTT	CASSLAPREGGGELFF
.	TRBD1	TRBV6-5	TRBJ1-5	TGTGCCAGCAGTCCTAGCGGACAGGGAACTCAGCCCCAGCATTTT	CASSPSGQGTQPQHF
.	TRBD2	TRBV15	TRBJ2-1	TGTGCCACCAGCACTAGCGGGAGGCCCTACAATGAGCAGTTCTTC	CATSTSGRPYNEQFF
.	.	TRBV10-3	TRBJ1-1	TGTGCCATCAGTGAGTTACAGGGAAACCTGAACACTGAAGCTTTCTTT	CAISELQGNLNTEAFF
.	.	TRBV2	TRBJ1-2	TGTGCCAGCAGTGAGCGTAACTATGGCTACACCTTC	CASSERNYGYTF
few	TRBD2	TRBV30	TRBJ2-1	TGTGCCTGGTCCCCGGGACTAGCGGGGGACGGCGGTGGGTTCTTC	CAWSPGLAGDGGGFF
.	.	TRBV19	TRBJ1-2	TGTGCCAGTACCCCTGGGCCCAACCAGCTCTATGGCTACACCTTC	CASTPGPNQLYGYTF
.	.	TRBV3-1/TRBV3-2	TRBJ2-5	TGTGCCAGCAGCCCTTTACGACTAGAGACCCAGTACTTC	CASSPLRLETQYF
.	.	TRBV5-1	TRBJ1-1	TGCGCCAGCAGCTCCGGGGGTTTAAGCAACACTGAAGCTTTCTTT	CASSSGGLSNTEAFF
.	.	TRBV5-1	TRBJ1-3	TGCGCCAGCAGCCTCTACGGGACTTCTGGAAACACCATATATTTT	CASSLYGTSGNTIYF
.	TRBD2	TRBV3-1/TRBV3-2	TRBJ2-3	TGTGCCAGCAGCCAACCCCTTAGCGGGAGGGCATCAGATACGCAGTATTTT	CASSQPLSGRASDTQYF
.	TRBD1	TRBV29-1	TRBJ1-5	TGCAGCGTTGAGGAGGTCAGGGGGCAACCCCAGCATTTT	CSVEEVRGQPQHF
.	.	TRBV15	TRBJ1-3	TGTGCCACCAGCAAAAACACCGATGACACCATATATTTT	CATSKNTDDTIYF
few	.	TRBV9	TRBJ1-2	TGTGCCAGCAGCGAACACCCGGCCCGGGGTGGCTACACCTTC	CASSEHPARGGYTF
.	.	TRBV4-1	TRBJ2-3	TGCGCCAGCAGCCAAAGGCCCGGGGGAGAGGGAGATACGCAGTATTTT	CASSQRPGGEGDTQYF
few	TRBD2	TRBV10-3	TRBJ2-2	TGTGCCATCAGTGAGCCTAGCGGGGGCACCGGGGAGCTGTTTTTT	CAISEPSGGTGELFF
.	.	TRBV9	TRBJ1-5	TGTGCCAGCAGCGTAGAAAGCTCAAATCAGCCCCAGCATTTT	CASSVESSNQPQHF
.	.	TRBV5-5	TRBJ2-7	TGTGCCAGCAGCTTGGTAGGATCCGGGTACGAGCAGTACTTC	CASSLVGSGYEQYF
few	TRBD1	TRBV4-1	TRBJ1-4	TGCGCCAGCAGCCAAACCGGGACAGTGAATGAAAAACTGTTTTTT	CASSQTGTVNEKLFF
few	TRBD1	TRBV11-2	TRBJ1-2	TGTGCCAGCAGCCTGGGACAGGGTCTGGGTTACACCTTC	CASSLGQGLGYTF
.	TRBD2	TRBV9	TRBJ2-1	TGTGCCAGCAGGGGAGGGGATGAGCAGTTCTTC	CASRGGDEQFF
.	.	TRBV2	TRBJ1-2	TGTGCCAGCAAACCCCCGGGACTTAACCCCTATGGCTACACCTTC	CASKPPGLNPYGYTF
.	.	TRBV19	TRBJ1-6	TGTGCCAGTAGTTGGGGGGGTAATTCACCCCTCCACTTT	CASSWGGNSPLHF
.	TRBD1	TRBV19	TRBJ1-2	TGTGCCAGTAGTAGCCCCCCGACAGGGGCCTATGGCTACACCTTC	CASSSPPTGAYGYTF
.	TRBD2	TRBV9	TRBJ2-1	TGTGCCAGCAGCGTAGAGGGGACTAGGGTTTTGGAGCAGTTCTTC	CASSVEGTRVLEQFF
.	TRBD1	TRBV6-6	TRBJ2-1	TGTGCCAGCAGGGACCATAGGGGACAGGGAAAAAATGAGCAGTTCTTC	CASRDHRGQGKNEQFF
many	.	TRBV18	TRBJ2-2	TGTGCCAGCTCCCCCTCTCAGTCCGGGGAGCTGTTTTTT	CASSPSQSGELFF
.	TRBD2	TRBV7-9	TRBJ2-1	TGTGCCAGCAGCTTAAGCCGCGGGGGGTTCTACAATGAGCAGTTCTTC	CASSLSRGGFYNEQFF
few	TRBD2	TRBV12-5	TRBJ2-1	TGTGCTAGTGGTTTGCGACCGGATACTAGCGGCCTACAGTTTGGTGAGCAGTTCTTC	CASGLRPDTSGLQFGEQFF
few	.	TRBV18	TRBJ2-5	TGTGCCAGCTCCCCAACTACTCAAGAGACCCAGTACTTC	CASSPTTQETQYF
.	.	TRBV3-1/TRBV3-2	TRBJ1-5	TGTGCCAGCAGCCAGTTTTTAGGGGCTGACCAGCCCCAGCATTTT	CASSQFLGADQPQHF
.	TRBD1	TRBV19	TRBJ1-2	TGTGCCAGTAGTCGACAGGGAAACTATGGCTACACCTTC	CASSRQGNYGYTF
few	.	TRBV5-1	TRBJ1-2	TGCGCCAGCAGCTTGCCGCAAGGGGAAGGCTACACCTTC	CASSLPQGEGYTF
.	.	TRBV7-9	TRBJ2-1	TGTGCCAGCAGCTCCCTTACCTACGCGACAGGTTACTCCTACAATGAGCAGTTCTTC	CASSSLTYATGYSYNEQFF
.	.	TRBV19	TRBJ1-5	TGTGCCAGTAGTATGTTTCGCCAGGGGCATCAGCCCCAGCATTTT	CASSMFRQGHQPQHF
.	.	TRBV2	TRBJ1-1	TGTGCCAGCGTCGACAGCCTAATGAACACTGAAGCTTTCTTT	CASVDSLMNTEAFF
.	TRBD1	TRBV19	TRBJ1-1	TGTGCCAGTAGTATTCGGGGGACAGGGGCCTTGAACACTGAAGCTTTCTTT	CASSIRGTGALNTEAFF
.	TRBD1	TRBV2	TRBJ1-5	TGTGCCAGCAGTGAGGGACAGGTTGGTCAGCCCCAGCATTTT	CASSEGQVGQPQHF
once	.	TRBV5-1	TRBJ1-2	TGCGCCAGCAGCTTGCGGCAGGGGCCATCGACTAACTATGGCTACACCTTC	CASSLRQGPSTNYGYTF
.	TRBD2	TRBV13	TRBJ2-7	TGTGCCAGCAGCTTAGGGCTAGCGGGCGGCGAGCAGTACTTC	CASSLGLAGGEQYF
.	.	TRBV28	TRBJ1-1	TGTGCCAGCAGCCGAGAAGCGAACACTGAAGCTTTCTTT	CASSREANTEAFF
.	.	TRBV21-1	TRBJ2-7	TGTGCCAGCAGCAAAGTGCAGACCCGGGACAGGGGCGTTGAGCAGTACTTC	CASSKVQTRDRGVEQYF
.	TRBD2	TRBV10-2	TRBJ2-7	TGCGCCAGCAGCAGGAGCGGGGGGGAGGACGAGCAGTACTTC	CASSRSGGEDEQYF
few	TRBD2	TRBV2	TRBJ2-5	TGTGCCAGCAGCCCGGGAGGGGGGGCGGTACAAGAGACCCAGTACTTC	CASSPGGGAVQETQYF
.	.	TRBV30	TRBJ1-5	TGTGCCTGGAGTGCCCCCGGACAGTACAATCAGCCCCAGCATTTT	CAWSAPGQYNQPQHF
.	TRBD1	TRBV30	TRBJ1-5	TGTGCCTGGAGTGTCCCAGGGGGCCGTCAGCCCCAGCATTTT	CAWSVPGGRQPQHF
.	TRBD2	TRBV27	TRBJ2-7	TGTGCCAGCAGTTTATCGGGAGGGGTGCAGTACTTC	CASSLSGGVQYF
.	TRBD2	TRBV6-2/TRBV6-3	TRBJ2-2	TGTGCCAGCAGTTACGGCGGGGGGTCGAACACCGGGGAGCTGTTTTTT	CASSYGGGSNTGELFF
once	TRBD1	TRBV6-1	TRBJ1-5	TGTGCCAGCAGTGAAGGACAGGGAATCAATCAGCCCCAGCATTTT	CASSEGQGINQPQHF
.	TRBD2	TRBV6-2/TRBV6-3	TRBJ2-3	TGTGCCAGCAGTACTGGGACTAGCCCAGATACGCAGTATTTT	CASSTGTSPDTQYF
.	.	TRBV30	TRBJ2-2	TGTGCCTGGAGTGTACACGGGAGCACCGGGGAGCTGTTTTTT	CAWSVHGSTGELFF
.	TRBD2	TRBV5-1	TRBJ2-3	TGCGCCAGCAGCTTGGGGGCTAGCGGAGTGGATACGCAGTATTTT	CASSLGASGVDTQYF